This T cell receptor beta chain derives from a study of naive and memory T cell subsets. For blood and skin samples, reverse transcription used TCR alpha and beta constant primers. The SP2 primer and nested alpha and beta constant region primers amplified ligated cDNA in four rounds. In TCRdb, the 5' RACE reads were re-called with MiXCR into one record per CDR3 protein. Of tens of thousands of distinct CDR3 sequences in the sample, about 4.4% were seen once. Unmatched junction bases numbered 11, after V lost 8 bases and J lost 1 base. The CDR3 has 15 amino acids. Germline lookup yields CDR1 MDHEN and CDR2 SYDVKM. This clonotype was recorded at least ten times. Adult healthy volunteers gave 2.5 ml peripheral blood for whole-blood RNA. The library had UMIs added by 3' ligation of an oligonucleotide to TCR cDNA. Cells were not sorted; total RNA input targeted about 1 to 1000 ng.

The chain couples TRBV28 to TRBJ2-7; 7 positions match TRBD1. This receptor was identified in a male donor in good health. The CDR3 loop reads CASLTFGTASYEQYF. CDR3 DNA sequence: TGTGCCAGCCTAACTTTCGGGACAGCATCCTACGAGCAGTACTTC.